One and the same sample provided the 23 T cell receptor beta chains below, sequenced in a study of regulatory T cells in long-lasting Graves disease. Time point specified: newly diagnosed GD, antithyroid drugs for less than 3 months. The TCR library used RNA extracted from PBMCs. Investigators prepared the TCR beta libraries by applying iRepertoire HTBI primers and Arm-PCR of CDR3 regions. One entry per CDR3 protein results from TCRdb running MiXCR on the multiplex PCR reads. The repertoire includes 450,000 to 700,000 distinct CDR3 sequences, approximately 13% of them detected once, and more than 8.5% sits in the top ten. The data were also submitted as part of a second study, on T cells in Graves' hyperthyroidism and ophthalmopathy.

Sequencing used peripheral blood mononuclear cells (PBMCs), obtained at new diagnosis, from a patient treated with antithyroid drugs. These receptors originate from a man aged 25 to 40 with Graves disease.

This clonotype has a count of ten or more. The J gene is TRBJ1-3, the V gene TRBV10-3; a weak D match, TRBD1 (6 bases). The germline V and J ends were trimmed by 6 bases and 4 bases, with 16 bases remaining between them. The germline CDR1 and CDR2 sequences are ENHRY and SYGVKD. CDR3 size: 15 residues. In nucleotides, the CDR3 is TGTGCCATCAGAGAACGTAGACAGGACGGAAACACCATATATTTT. Amino acid sequence: CAIRERRQDGNTIYF.

This clonotype has a handful of counts. This chain uses TRBV29-1 with TRBJ2-3, with a weak D call TRBD2 (5 bases). Germline loops: CDR1 SQVTM, CDR2 ANQGSEA. The length of the CDR3 is 14 residues. Between the trimmed V and J ends, which lost 3 bases and 0 bases, there was a span of 10 bases. CDR3 protein: CSVDLAVSTDTQYF. CDR3 bases: TGCAGCGTTGATCTAGCCGTCAGCACAGATACGCAGTATTTT.

This clonotype was detected many times. V usage is TRBV24-1 and J usage is TRBJ2-7, with D possibly being TRBD2 (5 bases). There are 16 residues in the CDR3. Trimming shortened V by 1 base and J by 3 bases, and 15 bases separated the two germline ends. Germline V gene sequence: CDR1 KGHDR, CDR2 SFDVKD. CDR3 sequence reads: CATSDLSGKEDYEQYF. For the CDR3, the DNA is TGTGCCACCAGTGATTTATCGGGAAAAGAGGACTACGAGCAGTACTTC.

This clonotype was seen more than once but under ten times. V gene TRBV10-1 combines with J gene TRBJ1-1, with TRBD1 matching over 7 bases. Looked up from germline, CDR1 is WNHNN and CDR2 is SYGVQD (reference sequence). The CDR3 consists of 16 residues. The ends lost 3 bases at V and 2 bases at J; junction bases unmatched: 9. The CDR3 sequence is CASSEKGGGGNTEAFF. In DNA form, the CDR3 reads TGCGCCAGCAGTGAAAAAGGAGGAGGGGGCAACACTGAAGCTTTCTTT.

A note on this clonotype: This sequence may be a read error, since a much larger clone differs from it by one base. The chain links TRBV6-2 or TRBV6-3 to TRBJ1-2; TRBD1 might be the D (5 bases). V lost 6 bases and J 8 bases, leaving 22 bases between the germline ends. Germline lookup yields CDR1 MNHEY and CDR2 SVGEGT. This CDR3 has 15 amino acids. CDR3 nucleotide sequence: TGTGCCAGCAGCGATAGATCAGGGATTTTCGGAGGCTACACCTTC. Translation gives CASSDRSGIFGGYTF.

At least ten counts were recorded for this clonotype. CDR3 in DNA: TGTGCCAGCAGTTTACCAGCGGGAGGGGGAGATACGCAGTATTTT. This codes for CASSLPAGGGDTQYF. The rearrangement links TRBV27 to TRBJ2-3; 10 bases match TRBD2. The CDR3 has 15 amino acids. The junction had 4 bases not matched to a gene; V was cut back by 2 bases and J by 5 bases. Germline V lookup: CDR1 MNHEY, CDR2 SMNVEV (reference sequence).

Concerning this clonotype: Given a much more abundant clone one base away, this may be a read error. This chain links TRBV6-1 with TRBJ2-1; no clear D gene. The CDR3 sequence is 15 residues long. Germline loops: CDR1 MNHNS, CDR2 SASEGT. The V end lost 7 bases, the J end lost 5 bases, and 18 bases lay between the germline ends. CDR3 nucleotides: TGTGCCAGCAAATACAGAGAGGCCTCGGACAATGAGCAGTTCTTC. Its translation: CASKYREASDNEQFF.

Many counts were recorded for this clonotype. The V gene is TRBV12-3 or TRBV12-4, the J gene TRBJ2-5; D is uncertain. CDR3 length equals 15 residues. The ends were cut back, 7 bases at V and 4 bases at J, with 19 bases in the middle. The CDR3 DNA sequence: TGTGCCAGCACCCTCCTTCGGGCGCCGGGAGAGACCCAGTACTTC. Its protein product is CASTLLRAPGETQYF.

This clonotype was seen many times. The chain combines TRBV2 with TRBJ1-3; D remains unclear. Germline V gene lookup returns CDR1 SNHLY and CDR2 FYNNEI. The CDR3 has 15 residues. V lost 2 bases and J 0 bases, leaving 8 bases between the germline ends. The CDR3: CASSELGFSGNTIYF. CDR3 DNA sequence: TGTGCCAGCAGTGAACTGGGATTCTCTGGAAACACCATATATTTT.

Comments on this clonotype: A far larger clone is a single base away, which makes a read error likely. The chain links TRBV5-4 to TRBJ2-7; 10 bases match TRBD1. The CDR3 is 12 residues long. After removal of 5 bases from V and 6 bases from J, the junction contained 2 bases not matched to a gene. Germline lookup yields CDR1 SGHNT and CDR2 YYREEE (reference sequence). Here the CDR3 reads CASSDRGREQYF. DNA of the CDR3: TGTGCCAGCAGTGACAGGGGGCGCGAGCAGTACTTC.

This clonotype was recorded at least ten times. V usage is TRBV30 and J usage is TRBJ2-1; D is undetermined. Germline V gene lookup returns CDR1 GTSNPN and CDR2 SVGIG (reference sequence). CDR3 size: 15 residues. Trimming pared 0 bases from V and 4 bases from J, leaving 13 bases between. CDR3 residues: CAWSVGAEKYNEQFF. The CDR3 coding sequence is TGTGCCTGGAGTGTAGGCGCGGAGAAATACAATGAGCAGTTCTTC.

The CDR3 reads CSAPDRVGAFYEQYF. The CDR3 DNA is TGCAGTGCTCCTGACAGGGTTGGAGCTTTTTACGAGCAGTACTTC. V is TRBV20-1 and J is TRBJ2-7, with 7 bases fitting TRBD1. The junction had 14 bases not matched to a gene; V was cut back by 5 bases and J by 4 bases. CDR3 length equals 15 residues. The germline CDR1 and CDR2 sequences are DFQATT and SNEGSKA (reference sequence).

The chain is built from TRBV2 and TRBJ2-1; 16 bases are shared with TRBD2. Trimming took 7 bases from V and 9 from J; bases not matched to a gene: 9. The CDR3 totals 16 residues. Germline CDR1 reads SNHLY; CDR2 reads FYNNEI. As DNA, the CDR3 is TGTGCCAGCACCCGCGGGACTAGCGGGAGGGAATCTGAGCAGTTCTTC. Its protein is CASTRGTSGRESEQFF.

This clonotype was counted only a few times. The chain carries TRBV12-3 or TRBV12-4 and TRBJ2-7; 9 nucleotides match TRBD2. The CDR3 extends over 15 amino acids. V shed 9 bases, J shed 7 bases, and the junction held 16 bases outside the gene matches. The CDR3 loop is CASRDSSSGTGEQYF. In nucleotides, the CDR3 is TGTGCCAGTCGAGATTCATCTAGCGGGACTGGGGAGCAGTACTTC.

The chain uses TRBV7-9 and TRBJ2-7, with D perhaps TRBD1 (6 bases). V lost 3 bases to trimming and J lost 4 bases, with 13 bases between them. Per the germline V gene, CDR1 is SEHNR and CDR2 is FQNEAQ (reference sequence). This CDR3 spans 14 amino acids. The CDR3 spells CASSFWGRGYEQYF. CDR3 in DNA: TGTGCCAGCAGCTTCTGGGGCAGGGGTTACGAGCAGTACTTC.

The V gene is TRBV6-1, the J gene TRBJ1-3; 8 positions match TRBD1. The length of the CDR3 is 16 residues. Trimming removed 5 bases from V and 3 bases from J; junction bases left unmatched: 9. Germline assignment: CDR1 MNHNS and CDR2 SASEGT. The CDR3 region is CASSPDRVWVGNTIYF. CDR3 bases: TGTGCCAGCAGTCCGGACAGGGTTTGGGTTGGAAACACCATATATTTT.

This clonotype appeared many times. The rearrangement joins TRBV7-9 to TRBJ2-1; 7 bases fit TRBD1. V dropped 5 bases and J dropped 9; count of bases not matched to a gene: 22. The CDR3 contains 18 residues. CDR1 and CDR2 (germline): SEHNR, FQNEAQ (reference sequence). This CDR3 is CASSHRGEEVRDRGEQFF. The DNA for the CDR3 is TGTGCCAGCAGCCACAGGGGCGAGGAGGTCCGGGATAGGGGTGAGCAGTTCTTC.

In nucleotides, the CDR3 is TGCGCCAGCAGCTTGGCGGTAGGGGCGGAGACCCAGTACTTC. Its translation: CASSLAVGAETQYF. The J gene is TRBJ2-5, the V gene TRBV5-1, with D perhaps matching TRBD1 (5 bases). In germline, CDR1 is SGHRS, CDR2 YFSETQ. The CDR3 is made up of 14 amino acids. V was shortened by 0 bases and J by 5 bases, with 11 bases between the two germline ends.

This clonotype has a count of ten or more. This chain uses TRBV28 with TRBJ1-5; D is unclear. This CDR3 spans 12 amino acids. The V end was cut by 6 bases, the J end by 7 bases, with 10 bases between. The germline V gene has CDR1 MDHEN and CDR2 SYDVKM. This chain's CDR3 is CASRSGGQPQHF. DNA of the CDR3: TGTGCCAGCAGGTCCGGTGGGCAGCCCCAGCATTTT.

This clonotype turned up a few times. The chain is built from TRBV30 and TRBJ1-2; D perhaps matches TRBD1 (6 bases). V lost 0 bases and J 6 bases, leaving 11 bases between the germline ends. Germline V gene lookup returns CDR1 GTSNPN and CDR2 SVGIG (reference sequence). The CDR3 loop spans 13 amino acids. The CDR3 sequence: CAWSVPGADGYTF. The CDR3 region has the DNA TGTGCCTGGAGTGTACCAGGGGCGGATGGCTACACCTTC.

A remark on this clonotype: This is likely an artifact of a read error, given a far larger clone one base away. The V call is TRBV12-3 or TRBV12-4, the J call TRBJ2-1; 9 positions agree with TRBD2. The end of the DNA aligns better with TRBJ2-3, so the J call may be wrong. The CDR3 length is 16 residues. In DNA form, the CDR3 reads TGTGCCAGCAGTACCCCTCTAGCGGGATCCAAAGATACGCAGTATTTT. Its translation: CASSTPLAGSKDTQYF.

The sample holds many counts of this clonotype. The rearrangement uses TRBV12-5 and TRBJ1-1; tentatively, D is TRBD1 (5 bases). V gave up 8 bases and J gave up 6 bases, with 16 bases separating them. CDR1 is LGHNT, CDR2 FRNRAP, per germline. This CDR3 is built from 13 residues. CDR3 in DNA: TGTGCTAGTTCCCAGGGAGGTCTCGCTGAAGCTTTCTTT. Its translation is CASSQGGLAEAFF.

This clonotype came up a few times. This sequence joins TRBV27 and TRBJ2-7, with 9 positions matching TRBD2. CDR3 length: 15 residues. Germline V gives CDR1 MNHEY, CDR2 SMNVEV (reference sequence). V shed 2 bases, J shed 5 bases, and the junction held 7 bases outside the gene matches. This CDR3 reads CASSLPSGARHEQYF. The CDR3 DNA reads TGTGCCAGCAGTTTACCTAGCGGGGCGCGCCACGAGCAGTACTTC.